This T cell receptor beta chain was captured in a study of T-cell memory formation after mild COVID-19. Whole-study context: Largely donor-specific sequence clusters came from a couple of donors. Study-wide points: In second-wave clones peaking day 37, SARS-CoV-2 specificity remained unconfirmed.

TCRdb reanalysed the 5' RACE reads using MiXCR and keeps one entry per CDR3 protein. The data hold approximately 400,000 distinct CDR3 sequences, with 24% observed a single time. On this clonotype: The antigen is unknown.

The sequence came from an adult woman who had mild COVID-19 (a few samples of this study predate the infection). Cell type and time point are not known. The material sequenced was PBMCs or a T cell subset sorted from them (not recorded which).

CDR3 region: CSVEVGTGKDYEQYF. The CDR3 DNA reads as TGCAGCGTTGAAGTCGGAACGGGTAAGGACTACGAGCAGTACTTC. The chain is built from TRBV29-1 and TRBJ2-7; D is unresolved. The V gene's germline CDR1 is SQVTM and CDR2 ANQGSEA. V lost 1 base and J 3 bases, leaving 16 bases between the germline ends. This CDR3 is 15 amino acids long.